One and the same sample provided the 7 T cell receptor beta chains below, sequenced in a study of technical replicates of blood from a handful of donors. The table came from immunoSEQ multiplex PCR; TCRdb's copy has only in-frame clones and leaves some out. The data show tens of thousands of clones, with about nine tenths seen just once and around 0.34% held by the top ten. The sample comprised T cells isolated from PBMCs. The source is a human donor in good health. Some clones in this sample may be carry-over from other donors' samples.

The CDR3 region is CASSTGLAGGGLYNEQFF. The CDR3, as DNA: TGCGCCAGCAGCACGGGACTAGCGGGAGGGGGGCTCTACAATGAGCAGTTCTTC. The chain couples TRBV5-1 to TRBJ2-1, with 16 bases lining up with TRBD2. Trimming removed 4 bases from V and 3 bases from J; junction bases left unmatched: 7. Germline V gene data show CDR1 as SGHRS and CDR2 as YFSETQ. The CDR3 contains 18 residues.

In the case of this clone: No conserved phenylalanine or tryptophan ends this CDR3, so it is likely a read error. The chain links TRBV9 to TRBJ1-1, with unresolved D. V lost 3 bases and J lost 6, with 15 bases in between. Germline CDR1 is SGDLS and CDR2 is YYNGEE. This CDR3 contains 14 residues. In nucleotides, the CDR3 is TGTGCCAGCAGCGAGGGAGGGCGCGTCGCTGAAGCTTTCCTT. Encoded protein: CASSEGGRVAEAFL.

The rearrangement uses TRBV5-1 and TRBJ1-1, with D unclear. Germline V gene data show CDR1 as SGHRS and CDR2 as YFSETQ. The CDR3 is 14 residues long. V lost 6 bases, J lost 0 bases, and 12 bases lay in between. The CDR3 here is CASNRGGLNTEAFF. In nucleotides, the CDR3 is TGCGCCAGCAACCGGGGAGGGTTGAACACTGAAGCTTTCTTT.

This chain connects TRBV11-3 to TRBJ2-5; tentative D call: TRBD2 (5 bases). The germline V gene encodes CDR1 SGHNT and CDR2 YENEEA. The CDR3 runs 12 residues. Trimming took off 0 bases at V and 8 bases at J, with 7 bases between the two ends. The CDR3 spells CASSLDSGTQYF. CDR3 DNA: TGTGCCAGCAGCTTAGATTCGGGAACCCAGTACTTC.

The count of this clone is one. The chain links TRBV10-1 to TRBJ1-2, with D tentatively TRBD1 (5 bases). Trimming shortened V by 6 bases and J by 8 bases, and 16 bases separated the two germline ends. This CDR3 contains 13 residues. CDR1 and CDR2 (germline): WNHNN, SYGVQD (reference sequence). The CDR3 sequence: CASSPFPGAGYTF. In DNA form, the CDR3 reads TGCGCCAGCAGCCCTTTCCCTGGGGCCGGCTACACCTTC.

The rearrangement uses TRBV2 and TRBJ2-3, with a possible D match to TRBD2 (5 bases). The V gene lost 4 bases and the J gene lost 2 bases, with 10 bases spanning the gap. CDR1 SNHLY and CDR2 FYNNEI come from the germline V gene. This CDR3 has 14 amino acids. CDR3 in DNA: TGTGCCAGCAGTGCAGCGGAGACCACAGATACGCAGTATTTT. Protein product: CASSAAETTDTQYF.

The gene calls are TRBV6-1 and TRBJ2-6; TRBD1 aligns across 9 bases. Per the germline V gene, CDR1 is MNHNS and CDR2 is SASEGT. J was trimmed by 3 bases and V by 10 bases; bases with no gene match: 7. The CDR3 runs 15 residues. This chain's CDR3 is CATGRTGDGANVLTF. The CDR3 nucleotides read TGTGCCACCGGGAGGACAGGGGATGGGGCCAACGTCCTGACTTTC.